This TCR beta chain was captured in a study of blood T cells in healthy people across ages. Study-wide points: Significant beta diversity loss was already apparent by age approximately 38, declining roughly linearly.

This clonotype has only a few counts. Its antigen is undetermined. A second about 7 to 11 cycle PCR used barcoded and J-beta primers. TCRdb re-called the 5' RACE reads with MiXCR, one entry per CDR3 protein. The profile shows roughly 700,000 distinct CDR3 sequences, 49% of them singletons. The CDR3 is 15 amino acids. V lost 0 bases and J lost 6, with 13 bases in between. Germline V lookup: CDR1 SGHRS, CDR2 YFSETQ. The chain recombines TRBV5-1 with TRBJ2-1; D is possibly TRBD2 (7 bases). The sequenced sample consisted of blood. The source is a woman between 55 and 75 years old in good health. CDR3 sequence: CASSLGQGRVNEQFF. The CDR3 DNA follows: TGCGCCAGCAGCTTGGGTCAGGGGAGGGTCAATGAGCAGTTCTTC.